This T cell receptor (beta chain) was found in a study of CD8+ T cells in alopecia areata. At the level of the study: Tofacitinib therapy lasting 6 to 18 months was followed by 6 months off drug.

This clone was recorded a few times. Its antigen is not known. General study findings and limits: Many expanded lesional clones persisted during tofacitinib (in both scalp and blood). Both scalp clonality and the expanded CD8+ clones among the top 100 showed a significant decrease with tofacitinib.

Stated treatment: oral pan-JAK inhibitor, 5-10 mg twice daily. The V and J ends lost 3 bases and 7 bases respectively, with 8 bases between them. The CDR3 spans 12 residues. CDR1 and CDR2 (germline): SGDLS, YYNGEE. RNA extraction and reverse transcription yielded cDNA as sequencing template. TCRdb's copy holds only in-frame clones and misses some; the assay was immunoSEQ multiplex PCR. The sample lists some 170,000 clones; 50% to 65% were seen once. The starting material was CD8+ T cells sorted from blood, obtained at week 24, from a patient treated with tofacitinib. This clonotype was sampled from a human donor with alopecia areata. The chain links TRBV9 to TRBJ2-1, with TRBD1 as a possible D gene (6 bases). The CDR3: CASSETGNEQFF. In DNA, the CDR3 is TGTGCCAGCAGCGAGACAGGTAATGAGCAGTTCTTC.